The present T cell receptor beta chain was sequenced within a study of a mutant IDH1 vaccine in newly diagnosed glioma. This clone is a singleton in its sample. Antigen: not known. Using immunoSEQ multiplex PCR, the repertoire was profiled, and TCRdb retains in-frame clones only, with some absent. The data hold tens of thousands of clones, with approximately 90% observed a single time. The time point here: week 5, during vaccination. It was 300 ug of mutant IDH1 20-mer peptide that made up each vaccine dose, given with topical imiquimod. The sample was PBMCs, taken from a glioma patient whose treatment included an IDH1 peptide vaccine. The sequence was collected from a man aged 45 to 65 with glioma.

CDR3 protein: CASRRAGGETQYF. CDR3 nucleotide sequence: TGTGCCAGCAGACGAGCAGGGGGGGAGACCCAGTACTTC. This sequence joins TRBV7-2 and TRBJ2-5, with D maybe TRBD1 (7 bases). There are 13 residues in the CDR3. Trimming cost V 6 bases and J 5 bases, with 13 bases left between them. The germline V gene has CDR1 SGHTA and CDR2 FQGNSA.